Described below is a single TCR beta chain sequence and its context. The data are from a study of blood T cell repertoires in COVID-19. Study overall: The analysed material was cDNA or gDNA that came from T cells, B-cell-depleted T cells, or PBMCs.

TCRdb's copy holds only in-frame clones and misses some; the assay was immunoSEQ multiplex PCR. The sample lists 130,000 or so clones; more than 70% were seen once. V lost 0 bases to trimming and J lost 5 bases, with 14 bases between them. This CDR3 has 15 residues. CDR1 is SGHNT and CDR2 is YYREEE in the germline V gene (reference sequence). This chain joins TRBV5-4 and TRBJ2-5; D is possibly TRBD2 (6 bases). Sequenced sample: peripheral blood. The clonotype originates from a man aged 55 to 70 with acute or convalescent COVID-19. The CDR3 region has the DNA TGTGCCAGCAGCTTGGATCGGAGGGCCAGGGAGACCCAGTACTTC. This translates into CASSLDRRARETQYF.